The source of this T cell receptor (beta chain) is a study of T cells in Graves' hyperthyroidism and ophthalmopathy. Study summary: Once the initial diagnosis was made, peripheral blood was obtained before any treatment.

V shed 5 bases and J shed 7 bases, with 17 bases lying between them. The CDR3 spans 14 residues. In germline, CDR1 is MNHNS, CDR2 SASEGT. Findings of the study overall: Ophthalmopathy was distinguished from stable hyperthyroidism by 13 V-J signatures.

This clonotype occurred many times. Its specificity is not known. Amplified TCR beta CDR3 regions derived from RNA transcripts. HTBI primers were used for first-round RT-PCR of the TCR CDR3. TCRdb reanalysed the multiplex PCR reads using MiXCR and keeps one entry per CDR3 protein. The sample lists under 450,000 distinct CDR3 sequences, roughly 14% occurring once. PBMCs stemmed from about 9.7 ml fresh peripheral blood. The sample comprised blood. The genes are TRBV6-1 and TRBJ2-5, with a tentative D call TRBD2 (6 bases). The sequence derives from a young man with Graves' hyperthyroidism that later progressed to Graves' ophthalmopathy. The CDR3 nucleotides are TGTGCCAGCAGTCCCGGGACTTATTTCGGGACCCAGTACTTC. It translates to CASSPGTYFGTQYF.